The 16 T cell receptor beta chains below all came from one sample that was sequenced in a study of cytomegalovirus exposure and HLA in healthy donors. 60 Vbeta and 13 Jbeta primers were used in PCR. Data came from immunoSEQ multiplex PCR; TCRdb stores just in-frame clones and leaves some out. The sample records 250,000 to 300,000 clones, over 90% being singletons. What was sequenced was PBMCs. Receptors originate from a girl aged 2 to 9 in good health and CMV-seronegative.

V is TRBV6-6 and J is TRBJ1-5; TRBD1 aligns across 7 bases. CDR1 and CDR2 (germline): MNHNY, SVGAGI (reference sequence). V was pared by 2 bases and J by 4 bases, with 2 bases of the junction left unmatched. The length of the CDR3 is 14 residues. For the CDR3, the DNA is TGTGCCAGCAGTTACCCGGGACAGAATCAGCCCCAGCATTTT. This encodes CASSYPGQNQPQHF.

The chain uses TRBV4-1 and TRBJ2-7; D might be TRBD1 (5 bases). V gave up 0 bases and J gave up 2 bases, with 11 bases separating them. The CDR3 is 15 amino acids. Germline assignment: CDR1 MGHRA and CDR2 YSYEKL. The CDR3 protein is CASSQEGQGTYEQYF. CDR3 nucleotides: TGCGCCAGCAGCCAAGAGGGGCAGGGAACCTACGAGCAGTACTTC.

The gene calls are TRBV25-1 and TRBJ2-3, with TRBD2 matching over 12 bases. The CDR3 is 17 residues long. Germline CDR1 is MGHDK and CDR2 is SYGVNS. V lost 1 base, J lost 5 bases, and 7 bases stayed unmatched. CDR3: CASSEFSLAGGGDTQYF. CDR3 nucleotides: TGTGCCAGCAGTGAATTTTCACTAGCGGGAGGCGGAGATACGCAGTATTTT.

The chain has TRBV7-9 and TRBJ2-2, with 11 positions matching TRBD1. Germline V gene data show CDR1 as SEHNR and CDR2 as FQNEAQ (reference sequence). With 11 bases clipped from V and 6 bases from J, the junction kept 2 bases outside the gene matches. CDR3 size: 12 residues. CDR3 protein: CAGQGAAGELFF. CDR3 DNA: TGTGCCGGACAGGGGGCAGCCGGGGAGCTGTTTTTT.

The gene calls are TRBV7-6 and TRBJ2-2, with a tentative D call TRBD1 (6 bases). Trimming pared 6 bases from V and 1 base from J, leaving 12 bases between. Germline assignment: CDR1 SGHVS and CDR2 FNYEAQ. The CDR3 is 15 residues long. This CDR3 is CASRNQQGNTGELFF. CDR3 bases: TGTGCCAGCAGAAACCAACAGGGGAACACCGGGGAGCTGTTTTTT.

This rearrangement joins TRBV9 to TRBJ1-1; 7 nucleotides align to TRBD1. This CDR3 is built from 19 residues. Per germline, CDR1 SGDLS and CDR2 YYNGEE. The V segment lost 3 bases and the J segment 3 bases; nucleotides outside the gene matches: 20. The CDR3 spells CASSAPSGGQGVADTEAFF. CDR3 DNA sequence: TGTGCCAGCAGCGCCCCTTCTGGAGGGCAGGGGGTTGCGGACACTGAAGCTTTCTTT. The full variable domain, completed using reference TRBV9 and TRBJ1-1, is DSGVTQTPKHLITATGQRVTLRCSPRSGDLSVYWYQQSLDQGLQFLIQYYNGEERAKGNILERFSAQQFPDLHSELNLSSLELGDSALYFCASSAPSGGQGVADTEAFFGQGTRLTVV.

The V and J genes are TRBV13 and TRBJ1-6; TRBD1 might be the D (6 bases). CDR3 length equals 17 residues. With 5 bases removed from V and 10 bases from J, the gap between germline ends came to 24 bases. Germline CDR1 reads PRHDT; CDR2 reads FYEKMQ (reference sequence). The CDR3 loop reads CASSPPFAGEGGSPLHF. As DNA, the CDR3 is TGTGCCAGCAGCCCCCCTTTTGCAGGGGAAGGGGGATCACCCCTCCACTTT.

This chain links TRBV11-2 with TRBJ2-7, with unresolved D. Germline lookup yields CDR1 SGHAT and CDR2 FQNNGV. V was cut by 5 bases and J by 4 bases, with 12 bases left in between. The CDR3 spans 13 residues. The CDR3 protein is CASSLRAIYEQYF. CDR3 sequence (DNA): TGTGCCAGCAGCCTGAGAGCGATATACGAGCAGTACTTC.

The J gene is TRBJ2-7, the V gene TRBV27; no definite D call. The germline CDR1 and CDR2 sequences are MNHEY and SMNVEV (reference sequence). This CDR3 contains 13 residues. Trimming shortened V by 5 bases and J by 0 bases, and 8 bases separated the two germline ends. CDR3 protein: CASSQILSYEQYF. The CDR3 DNA follows: TGTGCCAGCAGTCAGATTCTCTCCTACGAGCAGTACTTC.

The chain has TRBV4-1 and TRBJ2-5, with a possible D match to TRBD1 (5 bases). The CDR3 covers 16 residues. Between the trimmed V and J ends, which lost 1 base and 1 base, there was a span of 13 bases. In germline, CDR1 is MGHRA, CDR2 YSYEKL. The CDR3 loop reads CASSQVEWGSQETQYF. The CDR3, as DNA: TGCGCCAGCAGCCAAGTTGAGTGGGGCAGCCAAGAGACCCAGTACTTC.

The chain recombines TRBV5-4 with TRBJ2-5; 7 nucleotides agree with TRBD2. Germline loops: CDR1 SGHNT, CDR2 YYREEE (reference sequence). Trimming at V came to 3 bases and at J to 4 bases, leaving 0 bases not matched to a gene. This CDR3 comprises 12 residues. The CDR3 DNA sequence: TGTGCCAGCAGCTGGGGGGGAGAGACCCAGTACTTC. Protein product: CASSWGGETQYF.

The chain combines TRBV5-4 with TRBJ1-2; 10 bases are shared with TRBD1. CDR1 and CDR2 (germline): SGHNT, YYREEE (reference sequence). This CDR3 contains 15 residues. Trimming removed 3 bases from V and 7 bases from J; junction bases left unmatched: 9. CDR3 sequence: CASSWGQGRTSGYTF. The CDR3, as DNA: TGTGCCAGCAGCTGGGGACAGGGGCGGACATCTGGCTACACCTTC.

The rearrangement links TRBV4-1 to TRBJ2-1; 9 bases are shared with TRBD2. This CDR3 region has 17 residues. V trimming: 2 bases; J trimming: 0 bases; junction bases outside the gene matches: 5. Germline lookup yields CDR1 MGHRA and CDR2 YSYEKL. Here the CDR3 DNA reads TGCGCCAGCAGCCAAATGAGCGGGGGGTACTCCTACAATGAGCAGTTCTTC. This codes for CASSQMSGGYSYNEQFF.

The CDR3 DNA reads as TGTGCCAGCAGCTTCGGCCGGGACAGCTCCTACGAGCAGTACTTC. It codes for CASSFGRDSSYEQYF. This chain uses TRBV11-2 with TRBJ2-7; TRBD1 matches 7 bases. The junction had 5 bases not matched to a gene; V was cut back by 3 bases and J by 0 bases. This CDR3 region has 15 residues. Germline CDR1 SGHAT, CDR2 FQNNGV.

This clone came up a few times. The rearrangement links TRBV6-5 to TRBJ2-3; 10 bases match TRBD2. This CDR3 is built from 15 residues. Germline CDR1 MNHEY, CDR2 SVGAGI. J gave up 0 bases and V 4 bases, and 1 base lay outside the gene matches. The CDR3 DNA reads as TGTGCCAGCAGTTTGACTAGCGGGAGCACAGATACGCAGTATTTT. Its translation is CASSLTSGSTDTQYF.

This clone has just one count. The chain links TRBV5-8 to TRBJ2-1; TRBD1 matches at 7 bases. Germline V gives CDR1 SGHTS, CDR2 YDEGEE. The CDR3 is made up of 14 amino acids. V shed 4 bases and J 3 bases; nucleotides not matched to a gene: 4. CDR3 sequence: CASSPRTGYNEQFF. In DNA, the CDR3 is TGTGCCAGCAGCCCACGGACAGGCTACAATGAGCAGTTCTTC. The whole variable domain, filled in from reference TRBV5-8 and TRBJ2-1, reads EAGVTQSPTHLIKTRGQQATLRCSPISGHTSVYWYQQALGLGLQFLLWYDEGEERNRGNFPPRFSGRQFPNYSSELNVNALELEDSALYLCASSPRTGYNEQFFGPGTRLTVL.